This TCR beta chain emerged from a study of blood T cell repertoires in COVID-19. Study-level background: The study drew acute and convalescent COVID-19 samples from the United States, Italy and Spain.

Germline loops: CDR1 MRHNA, CDR2 SNTAGT. Germline trimming cut 4 bases from V and 8 bases from J; bases unmatched to any gene: 11. The CDR3 totals 15 residues. Source study methods: The assay estimated nucleated cells by amplifying reference gene primers. Generated by immunoSEQ multiplex PCR, the TCRdb table keeps only in-frame clones and is missing some. That table gives V, J and clone size, and the DNA gave D and trimming. The sample contains 200,000 to 300,000 clones, about 90% of which appear only once. One Seattle source followed patients from active infection through their disease course. The clonotype originates from a man aged 30 to 39 with COVID-19, enrolled during active disease. Sequenced: peripheral blood. The gene calls are TRBV6-4 and TRBJ2-1; 7 nucleotides match TRBD1. CDR3 sequence reads: CASSADMTGWDEQFF. In nucleotides, the CDR3 is TGTGCCAGCAGTGCCGATATGACAGGGTGGGATGAGCAGTTCTTC.